This T cell receptor (beta chain) was retrieved from a study of blood T cell repertoires in COVID-19. Study information: Acute-phase and convalescent COVID-19 samples originated in the United States, Italy and Spain.

V lost 5 bases, J lost 0 bases, and 16 bases lay in between. There are 17 residues in the CDR3. Germline CDR1 and CDR2: MNHNY and SVGAGI (reference sequence). Study processing details: From reference gene primer amplification, estimates of nucleated cell counts were derived. Using immunoSEQ multiplex PCR, the repertoire was profiled, and TCRdb retains in-frame clones only, with some absent. V, J and clone size are taken as reported in that table, and D and trimming were inferred from the DNA itself. The data contain about 500,000 clones, about nine tenths of them singletons. Cohort allocation depended upon clinical history that participants reported. Among Cohort 3 donors, those recovered had two negative PCRs, clearance, or symptom resolution.

The specimen was PBMCs or T cells enriched from blood (not recorded which). The V gene is TRBV6-6, the J gene TRBJ1-4; D might be TRBD1 (5 bases). This TCR was sampled from a woman between 18 and 29 years old who had recovered from COVID-19. CDR3 bases: TGTGCCAGCAGTCTCCGGGGGTTTTCCGCAACTAATGAAAAACTGTTTTTT. Encoded protein: CASSLRGFSATNEKLFF.